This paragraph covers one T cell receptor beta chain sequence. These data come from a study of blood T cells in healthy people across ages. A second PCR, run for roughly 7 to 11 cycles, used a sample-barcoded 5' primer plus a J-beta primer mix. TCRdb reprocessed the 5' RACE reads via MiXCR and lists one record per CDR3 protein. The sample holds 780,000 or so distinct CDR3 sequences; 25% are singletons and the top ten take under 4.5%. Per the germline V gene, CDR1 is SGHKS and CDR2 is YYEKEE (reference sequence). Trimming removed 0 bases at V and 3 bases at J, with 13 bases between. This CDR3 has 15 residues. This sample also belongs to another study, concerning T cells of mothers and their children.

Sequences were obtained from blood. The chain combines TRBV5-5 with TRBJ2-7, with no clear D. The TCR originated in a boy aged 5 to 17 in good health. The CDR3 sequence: CASSLAGWVIYEQYF. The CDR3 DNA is TGTGCCAGCAGCTTGGCCGGGTGGGTCATCTACGAGCAGTACTTC. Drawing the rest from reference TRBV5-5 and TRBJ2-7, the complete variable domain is DAGVTQSPTHLIKTRGQQVTLRCSPISGHKSVSWYQQVLGQGPQFIFQYYEKEERGRGNFPDRFSARQFPNYSSELNVNALLLGDSALYLCASSLAGWVIYEQYFGPGTRLTVT.